The present T cell receptor (beta chain) was sequenced within a study of CD8+ T cells in alopecia areata. The wider study: The study gave treated patients oral tofacitinib at 5 to 10 mg twice daily. Findings of the study overall: There were also resident alphabeta T cells of normal skin sequenced in scalp samples.

V gave up 2 bases and J gave up 6 bases, with 14 bases separating them. Germline-derived CDR1 and CDR2 are LNHNV and YYDKDF (reference sequence). CDR3 length: 15 amino acids. Alopecia areata patients provided lesional scalp punch biopsies and peripheral blood, both collected for the study. PBMCs yielded sorted CD4+ and CD8+ T cells. This clone was seen more than once but under ten times. Its antigen is currently unknown. Sequencing relied on a cDNA template that was reverse transcribed from extracted RNA. Sequencing used immunoSEQ multiplex PCR; TCRdb keeps in-frame clones, though not all of them. This sample carries hundreds of thousands of clones, 57% of them seen once, and the ten largest clones take around 0.44%.

The TCR originated in a human donor with alopecia areata. V gene TRBV15 combines with J gene TRBJ2-4; D perhaps matches TRBD1 (5 bases). This specimen was CD4+ T cells sorted from blood, taken at week 0. CDR3 sequence reads: CATSRPGSGGNIQYF. The CDR3 coding sequence is TGTGCCACCAGCAGACCAGGGTCCGGTGGAAACATTCAGTACTTC.